Listed below are T cell receptor beta chains from one sample, sequenced in a study of cytomegalovirus exposure and HLA in healthy donors. Only in-frame clones appear in the TCRdb table, and some are missing; sequencing was by immunoSEQ multiplex PCR. The top ten hold 3.7% of the sample, which has approximately 88,000 clones, approximately 71% seen once. What was sequenced was PBMCs. These receptors were obtained from a young man in good health and CMV-seronegative. Both conserved end residues are part of each CDR3. The D gene is left open where the match is weak. Clone size is given for some rows only: seen once, a few or many times, or a class if the clone is expanded.

size: -; J: TRBJ2-3; D: -; V: TRBV7-8; DNA: TGTGCCAGCAGCTTAGCGGGCCCCACAGATACGCAGTATTTT; CDR3: CASSLAGPTDTQYF
size: -; J: TRBJ2-5; D: TRBD1; V: TRBV10-1; DNA: TGCGCCAGCAGTGAGGTAAAGACAGGGGAGAAGACCCAGTACTTC; CDR3: CASSEVKTGEKTQYF
size: -; J: TRBJ2-6; D: TRBD2; V: TRBV27; DNA: TGTGCCAGCAGTCCCGGACTAGCGGCCTCTGGGGCCAACGTCCTGACTTTC; CDR3: CASSPGLAASGANVLTF
size: -; J: TRBJ2-7; D: TRBD2; V: TRBV5-4; DNA: TGTGCCAGCAGCCTATGGACTAGCGGGGGGGAGCAGTACTTC; CDR3: CASSLWTSGGEQYF
size: -; J: TRBJ1-6; D: TRBD1; V: TRBV4-1; DNA: TGCGCCAGCAGCCAAGAAAGCAGAAATCGGGACAGAAATTCACCCCTCCACTTT; CDR3: CASSQESRNRDRNSPLHF
size: -; J: TRBJ1-4; D: TRBD1; V: TRBV27; DNA: TGTGCCAGCAGCGAGACAGGGCGCTGGAGGGCCGAGGTTGAAAAACTGTTTTTT; CDR3: CASSETGRWRAEVEKLFF
size: few; J: TRBJ1-5; D: -; V: TRBV2; DNA: TGTGCCAGCAGTGACAGGGGAAGACAGCCCCAGCATTTT; CDR3: CASSDRGRQPQHF
size: once; J: TRBJ1-2; D: TRBD1; V: TRBV6-1; DNA: TGTGCCAGTGGAACAGGGGGTCGGCATGGCTACACCTTC; CDR3: CASGTGGRHGYTF
size: -; J: TRBJ2-2; D: -; V: TRBV6-1; DNA: TGTGCCAGCAGTGAATTAGCAGTCACCGGGGAGCTGTTTTTT; CDR3: CASSELAVTGELFF
size: -; J: TRBJ1-5; D: -; V: TRBV6-6; DNA: TGTGCCAGCAGAAAAAGTGGGGAGGCCAATCAGCCCCAGCATTTT; CDR3: CASRKSGEANQPQHF
size: -; J: TRBJ1-4; D: TRBD1; V: TRBV15; DNA: TGTGCCACCAGCCGTACCCCGGGACAGGGGGAAAAACTGTTTTTT; CDR3: CATSRTPGQGEKLFF
size: -; J: TRBJ1-1; D: -; V: TRBV5-1; DNA: TGCGCCAGCACCCCGGGGGGGGTTGACACTGAAGCTTTCTTT; CDR3: CASTPGGVDTEAFF
size: once; J: TRBJ1-3; D: TRBD1; V: TRBV19; DNA: TGTGCCAGTAGTGGGACAGGGCTGCTCTCTGGAAACACCATATATTTT; CDR3: CASSGTGLLSGNTIYF
size: once; J: TRBJ1-1; D: -; V: TRBV27; DNA: TGTGCCAGCAGTTCTCAGGGGACGGGAGCTTTCTTT; CDR3: CASSSQGTGAFF
size: -; J: TRBJ2-7; D: TRBD2; V: TRBV27; DNA: TGTGCCAGCCAGGGACTAGCGGGAGGTAGCTACGAGCAGTACTTC; CDR3: CASQGLAGGSYEQYF
size: -; J: TRBJ1-2; D: TRBD1; V: TRBV28; DNA: TGTGCCAGCACAGGACAGGGTTTTGGCTACACCTTC; CDR3: CASTGQGFGYTF
size: -; J: TRBJ1-2; D: -; V: TRBV5-4; DNA: TGTGCCAGCAGCTTGGTAACAGGGAACTATGGCTACACCTTC; CDR3: CASSLVTGNYGYTF
size: -; J: TRBJ2-5; D: TRBD2; V: TRBV9; DNA: TGTGCCAGCAGCGTAGGAGGACTAGCGGGAGGGCAAGAGACCCAGTACTTC; CDR3: CASSVGGLAGGQETQYF
size: -; J: TRBJ1-2; D: -; V: TRBV5-6; DNA: TGTGCCAGCAGCTTGATTCGTACAGCCTATGGCTACACCTTC; CDR3: CASSLIRTAYGYTF
size: -; J: TRBJ2-7; D: -; V: TRBV7-5; DNA: TGTGCCAGAAGCTTTCAGGGGGCTAAGGAGGGCGAGCAGTACTTC; CDR3: CARSFQGAKEGEQYF
size: -; J: TRBJ2-3; D: -; V: TRBV18; DNA: TGTGCCAGCTCACCTCGCACTAGTTCGTCAGATACGCAGTATTTT; CDR3: CASSPRTSSSDTQYF
size: few; J: TRBJ2-1; D: TRBD2; V: TRBV29-1; DNA: TGCAGCGTTGGATCTAGCGGGGTTGGCTATGAGCAGTTCTTC; CDR3: CSVGSSGVGYEQFF
size: -; J: TRBJ1-3; D: TRBD1; V: TRBV2; DNA: TGTGCCGGAGCTCCAGGGGGAGGCTCTGGAAACACCATATATTTT; CDR3: CAGAPGGGSGNTIYF
size: -; J: TRBJ1-2; D: -; V: TRBV23-1; DNA: TGCGCCAGCAGTCAGAATTCTGACATCCGTGGCTACACCTTC; CDR3: CASSQNSDIRGYTF
size: -; J: TRBJ1-5; D: -; V: TRBV2; DNA: TGTGCCAGCAGTGAATCGGGTTTCTTGCGGCCCCAGCATTTT; CDR3: CASSESGFLRPQHF
size: -; J: TRBJ1-1; D: TRBD1; V: TRBV4-2; DNA: TGTGCCAGCAGCCAATTGTGGGTTAAGCAGGAGGACTGGGACAGCCTGAAGTGGGGCTTCTTT; CDR3: CASSQLWVKQEDWDSLKWGFF
size: -; J: TRBJ2-1; D: -; V: TRBV4-3; DNA: TGCGCCAGCAGCCAAGAAAGAGCGGGTGGAGACAATGAGCAGTTCTTC; CDR3: CASSQERAGGDNEQFF
size: few; J: TRBJ2-4; D: TRBD1; V: TRBV5-1; DNA: TGCGCCAGCAGAGAAAGCCTCAGGGGGCGCAGGGACATTCAGTACTTC; CDR3: CASRESLRGRRDIQYF
size: -; J: TRBJ2-6; D: -; V: TRBV2; DNA: TGTGCCAGCAGTCCTGGAGACTCTGGGGCCAACGTCCTGACTTTC; CDR3: CASSPGDSGANVLTF
size: -; J: TRBJ2-3; D: TRBD1; V: TRBV10-2; DNA: TGCGCCAGCAGTCCAGACAGGGGCGTCGTGACAGATACGCAGTATTTT; CDR3: CASSPDRGVVTDTQYF
size: -; J: TRBJ2-1; D: -; V: TRBV2; DNA: TGTGCCAGCAGTTTTCAGTCCTCCTACAATGAGCAGTTCTTC; CDR3: CASSFQSSYNEQFF
size: once; J: TRBJ1-4; D: -; V: TRBV27; DNA: TGTGCCAGCAGTTTATACTCCCCCGCGGCTAATGAAAAACTGTTTTTT; CDR3: CASSLYSPAANEKLFF
size: -; J: TRBJ2-2; D: -; V: TRBV4-2; DNA: TGTGCCAGCAGCCAACCCCGTTCGGGGTCGAACACCGGGGAGCTGTTTTTT; CDR3: CASSQPRSGSNTGELFF
size: -; J: TRBJ1-6; D: TRBD1; V: TRBV9; DNA: TGTGCCAGCAGCGTAGAAGGGGGCCGAGACTCACCCCTCCACTTT; CDR3: CASSVEGGRDSPLHF
size: -; J: TRBJ1-4; D: -; V: TRBV5-1; DNA: TGCGCCAGCAGCTTGCTGCAGGGGAGTGAAAAACTGTTTTTT; CDR3: CASSLLQGSEKLFF
size: -; J: TRBJ2-2; D: -; V: TRBV7-2; DNA: TGTGCCAGCAGCTTAACTCTTGTGCTCGGGGAGCTGTTTTTT; CDR3: CASSLTLVLGELFF
size: -; J: TRBJ1-5; D: -; V: TRBV6-6; DNA: TGTGCCAGCAGTTACACAAACAATCAGCCCCAGCATTTT; CDR3: CASSYTNNQPQHF
size: -; J: TRBJ2-4; D: TRBD1; V: TRBV14; DNA: TGTGCCAGCAGCCAGGCGGGACAGGAACTTTGGTACTTC; CDR3: CASSQAGQELWYF
size: -; J: TRBJ2-1; D: -; V: TRBV9; DNA: TGTGCCAGCGGGGTGAGGGAGACTGAGCAGTTCTTC; CDR3: CASGVRETEQFF
size: -; J: TRBJ2-3; D: TRBD2; V: TRBV10-3; DNA: TGTGCCATCAGTGAAGGACTAGCGGGAGGTGGGGATACGCAGTATTTT; CDR3: CAISEGLAGGGDTQYF
size: few; J: TRBJ1-1; D: -; V: TRBV14; DNA: TGTGCCAGCAGCCAAGACCTTAGAGGGACTGAAGCTTTCTTT; CDR3: CASSQDLRGTEAFF
size: -; J: TRBJ1-1; D: -; V: TRBV7-9; DNA: TGTTCCAGCAGCTTCCATGGAGGGACTGAAGCTTTCTTT; CDR3: CSSSFHGGTEAFF
size: -; J: TRBJ2-3; D: -; V: TRBV9; DNA: TGTGCCAGCAGCGTAGGTTCAAGGGAGGCTACAGATACGCAGTATTTT; CDR3: CASSVGSREATDTQYF
size: -; J: TRBJ2-2; D: -; V: TRBV5-1; DNA: TGCGCCAGCAGCTTGGTAGCAGGGTTCGCCGGGGAGCTGTTTTTT; CDR3: CASSLVAGFAGELFF
size: few; J: TRBJ2-6; D: -; V: TRBV5-1; DNA: TGCGCCAGCAGCTTCTATGGTCCCTCTGGGGCCAACGTCCTGACTTTC; CDR3: CASSFYGPSGANVLTF
size: few; J: TRBJ1-1; D: TRBD1; V: TRBV5-5; DNA: TGTGCCAGCAGTCCCGGGACAGGGGGTCAGGGTGAAGCTTTCTTT; CDR3: CASSPGTGGQGEAFF
size: -; J: TRBJ2-7; D: TRBD1; V: TRBV28; DNA: TGTGCCAGCAGTTTATTCCCCGGGACAGGGAGGTACGAGCAGTACTTC; CDR3: CASSLFPGTGRYEQYF
size: -; J: TRBJ2-1; D: TRBD2; V: TRBV5-4; DNA: TGTGCCAGCACTGGCGGGGGGGCCTCTGAGCAGTTCTTC; CDR3: CASTGGGASEQFF
size: -; J: TRBJ2-3; D: TRBD2; V: TRBV9; DNA: TGTGCCAGCAGCGTAGGGACTAGCGGGAGTTTTCAAGATACGCAGTATTTT; CDR3: CASSVGTSGSFQDTQYF
size: -; J: TRBJ2-1; D: TRBD2; V: TRBV6-5; DNA: TGTGCCAGCAGTTACCCCCGGACTAGCGGGTCCAATGAGCAGTTCTTC; CDR3: CASSYPRTSGSNEQFF
size: -; J: TRBJ2-6; D: -; V: TRBV6-5; DNA: TGTGCCAGCAGTCTAGGGGTCGGGGCCAACGTCCTGACTTTC; CDR3: CASSLGVGANVLTF
size: -; J: TRBJ2-7; D: TRBD1; V: TRBV7-9; DNA: TGTTCCAGCAGCATGACCTCCGGGACAGGGATATACGAGCAGTACTTC; CDR3: CSSSMTSGTGIYEQYF
size: once; J: TRBJ2-5; D: TRBD2; V: TRBV6-1; DNA: TGTGCCAGCAGTGAACGCCCGGGGGGAGAGACCCAGTACTTC; CDR3: CASSERPGGETQYF